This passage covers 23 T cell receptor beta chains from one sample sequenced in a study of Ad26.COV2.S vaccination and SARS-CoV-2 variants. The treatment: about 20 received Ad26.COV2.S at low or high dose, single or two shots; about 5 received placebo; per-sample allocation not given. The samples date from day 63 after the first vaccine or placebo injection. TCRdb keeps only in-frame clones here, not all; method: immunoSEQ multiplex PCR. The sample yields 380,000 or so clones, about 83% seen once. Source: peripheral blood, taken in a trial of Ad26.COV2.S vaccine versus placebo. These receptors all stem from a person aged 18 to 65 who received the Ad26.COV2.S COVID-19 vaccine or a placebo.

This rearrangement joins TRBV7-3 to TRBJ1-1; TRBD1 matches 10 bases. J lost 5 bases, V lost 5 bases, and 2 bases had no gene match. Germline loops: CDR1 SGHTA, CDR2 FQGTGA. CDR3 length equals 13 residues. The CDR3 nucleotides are TGTGCCAGCAGCCTGGACAGGGGGACTGAAGCTTTCTTT. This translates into CASSLDRGTEAFF.

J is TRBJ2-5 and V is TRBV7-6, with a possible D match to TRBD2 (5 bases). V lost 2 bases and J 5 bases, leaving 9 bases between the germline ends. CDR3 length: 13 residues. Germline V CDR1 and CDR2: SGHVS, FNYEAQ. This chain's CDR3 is CASSLRLAETQYF. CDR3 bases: TGTGCCAGCAGCTTAAGGCTAGCTGAGACCCAGTACTTC.

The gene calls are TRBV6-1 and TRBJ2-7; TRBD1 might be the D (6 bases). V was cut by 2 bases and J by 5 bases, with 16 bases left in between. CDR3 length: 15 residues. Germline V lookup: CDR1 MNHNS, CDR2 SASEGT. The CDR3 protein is CASSEIQGWSNEQYF. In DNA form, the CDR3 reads TGTGCCAGCAGTGAAATACAGGGTTGGAGCAACGAGCAGTACTTC.

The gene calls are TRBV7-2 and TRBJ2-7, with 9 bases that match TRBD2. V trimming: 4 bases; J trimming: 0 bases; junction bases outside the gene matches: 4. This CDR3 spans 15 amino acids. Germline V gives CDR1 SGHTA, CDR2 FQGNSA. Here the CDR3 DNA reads TGTGCCAGCAGCTCTAGCGGGGTCTTCTCCTACGAGCAGTACTTC. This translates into CASSSSGVFSYEQYF.

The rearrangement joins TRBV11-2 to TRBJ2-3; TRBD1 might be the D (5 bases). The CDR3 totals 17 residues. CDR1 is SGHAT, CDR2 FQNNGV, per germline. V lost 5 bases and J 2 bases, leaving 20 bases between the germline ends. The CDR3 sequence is CASSPSASGAFTDTQYF. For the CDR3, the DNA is TGTGCCAGCAGCCCCAGTGCGAGTGGGGCCTTCACAGATACGCAGTATTTT.

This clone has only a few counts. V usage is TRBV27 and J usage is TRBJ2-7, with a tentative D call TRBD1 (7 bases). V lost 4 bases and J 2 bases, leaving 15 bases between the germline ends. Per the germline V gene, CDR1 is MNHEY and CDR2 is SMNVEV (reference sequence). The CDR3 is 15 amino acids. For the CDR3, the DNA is TGTGCCAGCAGTTGGGGGTCAGGGGGGACCTACGAGCAGTACTTC. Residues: CASSWGSGGTYEQYF.

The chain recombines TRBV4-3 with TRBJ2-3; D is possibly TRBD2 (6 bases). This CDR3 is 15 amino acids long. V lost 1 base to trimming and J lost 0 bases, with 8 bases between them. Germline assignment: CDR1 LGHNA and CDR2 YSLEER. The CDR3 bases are TGCGCCAGCAGCCAAGTGGGGACTAGCACAGATACGCAGTATTTT. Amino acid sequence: CASSQVGTSTDTQYF.

Here the CDR3 DNA reads TGTGCCAGTACCCTTTCGGGGTGGTCGGCGGGTTCACCCCTCCACTTT. Translating gives CASTLSGWSAGSPLHF. The chain couples TRBV19 to TRBJ1-6; no firm D call. The CDR3 contains 16 residues. Germline V CDR1 and CDR2: LNHDA, SQIVND (reference sequence). The germline V and J ends were trimmed by 7 bases and 9 bases, with 22 bases remaining between them.

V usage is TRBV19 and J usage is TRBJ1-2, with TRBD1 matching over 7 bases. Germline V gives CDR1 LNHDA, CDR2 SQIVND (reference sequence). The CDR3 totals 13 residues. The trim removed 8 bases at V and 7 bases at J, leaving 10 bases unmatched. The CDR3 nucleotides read TGTGCCAGTGAGCCGGACAGGCTGACTGGCTACACCTTC. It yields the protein CASEPDRLTGYTF.

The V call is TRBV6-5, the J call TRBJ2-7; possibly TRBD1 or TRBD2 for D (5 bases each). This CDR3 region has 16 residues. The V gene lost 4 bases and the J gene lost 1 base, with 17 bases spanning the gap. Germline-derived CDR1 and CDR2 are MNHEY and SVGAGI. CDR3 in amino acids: CASSLIGTQPSYEQYF. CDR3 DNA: TGTGCCAGCAGTTTAATAGGGACCCAACCATCCTACGAGCAGTACTTC.

CDR3 in amino acids: CASSKTPNYGYTF. CDR3 DNA sequence: TGTGCCAGCAGCAAAACCCCGAACTATGGCTACACCTTC. The chain employs TRBV11-2 and TRBJ1-2; D remains ambiguous. Looked up from germline, CDR1 is SGHAT and CDR2 is FQNNGV. Trimming removed 5 bases at V and 2 bases at J, with 9 bases between. This CDR3 contains 13 residues.

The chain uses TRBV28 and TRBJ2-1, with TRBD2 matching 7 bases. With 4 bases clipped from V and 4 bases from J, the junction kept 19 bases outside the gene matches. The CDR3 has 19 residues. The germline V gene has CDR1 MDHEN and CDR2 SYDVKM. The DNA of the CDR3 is TGTGCCAGCAGTTCCCCTTTTATCGGTGGGCTAGCGGAATACAATGAGCAGTTCTTC. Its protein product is CASSSPFIGGLAEYNEQFF. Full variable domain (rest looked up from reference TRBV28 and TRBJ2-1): DVKVTQSSRYLVKRTGEKVFLECVQDMDHENMFWYRQDPGLGLRLIYFSYDVKMKEKGDIPEGYSVSREKKERFSLILESASTNQTSMYLCASSSPFIGGLAEYNEQFFGPGTRLTVL.

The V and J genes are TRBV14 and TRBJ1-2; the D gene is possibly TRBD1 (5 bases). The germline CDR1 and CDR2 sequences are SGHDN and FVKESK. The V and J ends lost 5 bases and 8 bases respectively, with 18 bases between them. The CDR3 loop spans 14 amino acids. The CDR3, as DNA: TGTGCCAGCAGCTTTCTCGGGACTGCTATGGGCTACACCTTC. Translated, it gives CASSFLGTAMGYTF.

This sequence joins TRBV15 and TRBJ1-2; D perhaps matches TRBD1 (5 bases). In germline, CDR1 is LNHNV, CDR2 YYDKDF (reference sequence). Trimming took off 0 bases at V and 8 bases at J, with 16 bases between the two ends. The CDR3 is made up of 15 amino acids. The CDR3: CATSRDGGLGWGYTF. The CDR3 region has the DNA TGTGCCACCAGCAGAGATGGGGGACTGGGATGGGGCTACACCTTC.

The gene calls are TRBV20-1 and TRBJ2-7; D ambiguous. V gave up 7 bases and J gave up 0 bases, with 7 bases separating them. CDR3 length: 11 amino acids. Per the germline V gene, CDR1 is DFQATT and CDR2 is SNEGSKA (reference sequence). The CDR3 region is CSVSFSYEQYF. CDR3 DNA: TGCAGTGTCTCCTTCTCCTACGAGCAGTACTTC.

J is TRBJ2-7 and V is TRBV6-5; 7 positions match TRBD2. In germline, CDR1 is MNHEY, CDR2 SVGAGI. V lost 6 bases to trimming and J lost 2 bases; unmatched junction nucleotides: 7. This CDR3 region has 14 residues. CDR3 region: CASSAGLETYEQYF. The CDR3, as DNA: TGTGCCAGCAGCGCCGGACTAGAGACCTACGAGCAGTACTTC.

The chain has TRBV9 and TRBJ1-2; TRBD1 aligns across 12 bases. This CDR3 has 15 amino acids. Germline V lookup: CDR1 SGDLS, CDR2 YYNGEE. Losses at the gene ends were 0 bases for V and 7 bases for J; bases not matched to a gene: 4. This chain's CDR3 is CASSVEGTGGGGYTF. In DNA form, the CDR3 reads TGTGCCAGCAGCGTAGAAGGGACAGGGGGCGGTGGCTACACCTTC.

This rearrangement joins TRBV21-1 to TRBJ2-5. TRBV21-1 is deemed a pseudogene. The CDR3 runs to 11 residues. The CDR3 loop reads CASCRKETQYF. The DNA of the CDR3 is TGTGCCAGTTGTCGGAAGGAGACCCAGTACTTC.

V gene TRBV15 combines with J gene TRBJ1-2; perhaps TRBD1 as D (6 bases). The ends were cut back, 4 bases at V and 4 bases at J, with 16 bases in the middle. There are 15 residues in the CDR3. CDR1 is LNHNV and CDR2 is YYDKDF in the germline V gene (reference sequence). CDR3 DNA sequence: TGTGCCACCAGCAAGGTCAGGGGTTTTATCTATGGCTACACCTTC. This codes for CATSKVRGFIYGYTF.

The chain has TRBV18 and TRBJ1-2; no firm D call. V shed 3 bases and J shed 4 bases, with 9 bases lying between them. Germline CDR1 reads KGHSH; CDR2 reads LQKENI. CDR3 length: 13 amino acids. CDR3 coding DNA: TGTGCCAGCTCACCGTCGGAGGGCTATGGCTACACCTTC. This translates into CASSPSEGYGYTF. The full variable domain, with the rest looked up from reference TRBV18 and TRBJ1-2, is NAGVMQNPRHLVRRRGQEARLRCSPMKGHSHVYWYRQLPEEGLKFMVYLQKENIIDESGMPKERFSAEFPKEGPSILRIQQVVRGDSAAYFCASSPSEGYGYTFGSGTRLTVV.

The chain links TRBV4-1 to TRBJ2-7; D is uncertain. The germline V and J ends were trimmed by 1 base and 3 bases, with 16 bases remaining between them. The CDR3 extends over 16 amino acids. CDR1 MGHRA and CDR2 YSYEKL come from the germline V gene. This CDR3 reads CASSQGGGRTLYEQYF. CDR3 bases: TGCGCCAGCAGCCAAGGAGGTGGCAGGACCCTCTACGAGCAGTACTTC.

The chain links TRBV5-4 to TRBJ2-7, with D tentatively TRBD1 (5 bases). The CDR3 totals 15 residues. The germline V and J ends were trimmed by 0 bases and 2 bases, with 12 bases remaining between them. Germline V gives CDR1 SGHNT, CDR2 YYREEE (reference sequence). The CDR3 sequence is CASSLDLGRTYEQYF. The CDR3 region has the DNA TGTGCCAGCAGCTTGGATTTGGGGCGGACCTACGAGCAGTACTTC.

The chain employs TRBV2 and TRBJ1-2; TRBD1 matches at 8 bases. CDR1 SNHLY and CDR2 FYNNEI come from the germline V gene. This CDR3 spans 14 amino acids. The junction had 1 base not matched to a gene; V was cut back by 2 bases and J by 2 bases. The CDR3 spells CASSEQGANYGYTF. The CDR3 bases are TGTGCCAGCAGTGAACAGGGGGCCAACTATGGCTACACCTTC. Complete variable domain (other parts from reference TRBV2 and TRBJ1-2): EPEVTQTPSHQVTQMGQEVILRCVPISNHLYFYWYRQILGQKVEFLVSFYNNEISEKSEIFDDQFSVERPDGSNFTLKIRSTKLEDSAMYFCASSEQGANYGYTFGSGTRLTVV.